This TCR beta chain was obtained from a study of blood T cell repertoires in COVID-19. Methods used by the authors: Amplification from reference gene primers served as the basis for estimated nucleated cell counts. The repertoire was sequenced with immunoSEQ multiplex PCR; TCRdb's copy has only in-frame clones and lacks some. V and J calls and clone size are given by that table; D and trimming were obtained from the DNA. Among under 400,000 clones, 90% were seen once, and the ten largest hold around 7%. The CDR3 has 14 residues. CDR1 and CDR2 (germline): MNHEY, SVGAGI. Deletions cut 5 bases from V and 1 base from J, with 9 bases between.

The receptor comes from a man between 18 and 35 years old with active or convalescent COVID-19. The sample taken for sequencing was peripheral blood. This rearrangement joins TRBV6-5 to TRBJ1-5, with D possibly TRBD1 on 5 matching bases. DNA for the CDR3: TGTGCCAGCAGTCCAGGGATCAGCAATCAGCCCCAGCATTTT. Its translation: CASSPGISNQPQHF.